This T cell receptor (beta chain) was recovered during a study of monozygotic twins with inflammatory bowel disease (dated by TCRdb to about 2019). Looking at the study overall: The complete study included approximately 28 monozygotic twin pairs: 19 IBD-discordant Danish pairs and nine German pairs, of which four were IBD-concordant and five were IBD-discordant. The search for disease-associated traits relied mainly on comparing IBD patients with their genetically identical healthy co-twins within discordant pairs. Each individual had, on average, about 151 000 unique TCRalpha sequences and 181 000 unique TCRbeta sequences available for analysis. The research as a whole found: The analysis was unable to tell different T cell subtypes apart. Measured by the inverse Simpson index, TCRbeta repertoire diversity was lower in IBD patients than in their healthy co-twins. Repertoire similarity did not differ between concordant and discordant twins, which could be due to limited statistical power. The results gave no support for a single strong signal or clonotype linked to IBD. Because patients received different immunosuppressive treatments, the repertoires may have picked up extra background noise and variability between individuals. Compared with healthy twins, IBD patients shared fewer clonotypes with other individuals, and the difference was most pronounced in patients with signs of disease activity.

From each donor, a roughly 2.5 ml peripheral blood sample was collected into PAXgene tubes and stored at -80 degrees C. Total RNA was isolated from whole blood with the PAXgene blood miRNA kit on an automated QIAcube, without T cell sorting. Deep TCRalpha and TCRbeta repertoire profiling with unique molecular barcoding was performed on peripheral blood of monozygotic twin pairs concordant or discordant for inflammatory bowel disease. For every twin pair, smoking habits were documented, and each individual was categorised as a current, former or never smoker. The CDR3 sequence holds 18 residues, the cysteine and phenylalanine included. Only the protein sequence is given. According to the germline V gene (reference sequence), CDR1 reads DFQATT and CDR2 reads SNEGSKA. For this clonotype: The specificity of this receptor is unknown.

The library came from 5' RACE. Each TCR library was prepared from roughly 3.5 ug of total RNA. For each sample, cDNA synthesis was carried out in eight separate reactions using SMARTScribe reverse transcriptase. During cDNA synthesis, template switching was used to introduce unique molecular identifiers that contained a 6-nucleotide sample barcode. TCRalpha and TCRbeta cDNA was amplified by two nested PCRs of 16 and 9 cycles, with bead purification after each PCR. Before amplification, the cDNA was treated with uracil DNA-glycosylase and purified using the QIAquick PCR purification kit. The second PCR added Illumina TruSeq-compatible adapters along with sample-specific barcodes. TapeStation and Qubit were used to check library quality and concentration, and 5 ng of each library went into the pool. Pooled libraries were sequenced on an Illumina HiSeq2500 single-index Rapid Run with 2 x 100 bp reads and custom sequencing primers. Per the source publication's procedure: MiGEC version 1.2.6 was used for UMI-based consensus assembly, which corrected PCR and sequencing errors. MiXCR version 2.1.1 was used to carry out V(D)J alignment, clonotype assembly and CDR3 extraction. Normalisation of gene usage, clonotype sharing and MAIT/NKT TCR abundance was achieved by analysing the top 1000, 10 000 and 20 000 clonotypes per sample. Diversity was computed as the inverse Simpson index with the vegan R package after downsampling to 27 000 UMIs. Paired Mann-Whitney U tests were applied to discordant twin pairs, with Benjamini-Hochberg correction for multiple testing. TCRdb reprocessed the reads; each CDR3 protein sequence makes one entry, and DNA is unavailable. TCRdb assigned the V and J calls; the authors' analysis was not used. The sample table records about 160,000 distinct CDR3 sequences. The ten biggest clones cover approximately 2.4% of the sample.

Sequencing was carried out using blood. The sequence came from a human donor with ulcerative colitis or Crohn's disease, or a healthy co-twin of an affected twin (not recorded which). Recombination joined TRBV20-1 with TRBJ2-3; lacking DNA, the TRBD2 call made by TCRdb goes unchecked. The CDR3 is CSARDPRTSGRIRDTQYF.